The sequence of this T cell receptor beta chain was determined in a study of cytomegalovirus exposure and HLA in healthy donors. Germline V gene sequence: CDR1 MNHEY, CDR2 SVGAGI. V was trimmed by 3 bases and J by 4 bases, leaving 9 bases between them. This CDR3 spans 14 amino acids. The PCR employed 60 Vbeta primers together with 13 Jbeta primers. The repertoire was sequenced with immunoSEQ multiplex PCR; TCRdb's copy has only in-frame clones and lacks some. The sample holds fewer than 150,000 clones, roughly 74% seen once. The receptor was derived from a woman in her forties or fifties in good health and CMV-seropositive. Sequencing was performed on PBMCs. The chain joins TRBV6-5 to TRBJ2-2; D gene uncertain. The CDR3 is CASSYSLSTGELFF. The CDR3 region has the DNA TGTGCCAGCAGTTATTCACTGAGCACCGGGGAGCTGTTTTTT.